This T cell receptor (beta chain) comes out of a study of T cells in placental villitis. Five infectious villitis placentae: four cytomegalovirus, one Toxoplasma gondii. Infectious villitis occurred in younger mothers with smaller fetuses, and two had preterm delivery or intrauterine demise. To note about this clone: As yet, its antigen is unknown.

The immunoSEQ assay was v4. Here immunoSEQ multiplex PCR was the method, and the copy in TCRdb shows in-frame clones only, minus some. The sample lists 6,000 to 6,500 clones, roughly 73% occurring once. Germline loops: CDR1 LNHDA, CDR2 SQIVND (reference sequence). V lost 3 bases and J lost 1, with 6 bases in between. The length of the CDR3 is 13 residues. Findings of the study overall: CMV-specific clones were more frequent in CMV cases than villitis of unknown etiology. Helper, regulatory and cytotoxic T cells, and maternal versus fetal cells, were indistinguishable; gamma-delta receptors were excluded.

This TCR derives from a human patient with infectious villitis; the placental T cells may come from both mother and fetus. This chain joins TRBV19 and TRBJ1-1; D unclear. Sequenced sample: placental tissue containing maternal and fetal cells. CDR3 in amino acids: CASSMMRNTEAFF. The CDR3 DNA reads TGTGCCAGTAGTATGATGAGGAACACTGAAGCTTTCTTT.